These 5 T cell receptor beta chains came from one sample sequenced in a study of T cell responses to AZD1222 COVID-19 vaccine (dated by TCRdb to the early 2020s). Read against the paper, the sample's time point label means: baseline before first vaccination. The library relied on the immunoSEQ multiplex PCR assay. This immuneACCESS table, as held by TCRdb, lists in-frame sequences with V and J called but not all clones. Of the missing ones, under half trace to an unresolved V gene in checked studies; the others have no known cause. This sample comprises 100,000 to 150,000 clones, around 92% of them detected only once. Together, the top ten hold 1.1% of the sample. This sample comprised peripheral blood, obtained on day 0 of AZD1222 vaccination. These TCRs come from an adult in good health.

CDR3 sequence reads: CASSLEGGDSPLHF. CDR3 nucleotide sequence: TGCGCCAGCAGCTTGGAAGGCGGGGATTCACCCCTCCACTTT. V and J are TRBV5-1 and TRBJ1-6; D gene ambiguous. The CDR3 is made up of 14 amino acids. Germline V gene data show CDR1 as SGHRS and CDR2 as YFSETQ. V lost 0 bases, J lost 8 bases, and 9 bases lay in between.

The chain is built from TRBV6-6 and TRBJ1-3; D unclear. The CDR3 has 14 residues. Trimming took off 2 bases at V and 0 bases at J, with 5 bases between the two ends. Germline V lookup: CDR1 MNHNY, CDR2 SVGAGI (reference sequence). CDR3 in DNA: TGTGCCAGCAGTTACGGGGACTCTGGAAACACCATATATTTT. Amino acids: CASSYGDSGNTIYF.

The CDR3 region is CASSPQGTYTDTQYF. DNA for the CDR3: TGTGCCAGTAGCCCACAGGGGACCTACACAGATACGCAGTATTTT. The chain is built from TRBV19 and TRBJ2-3, with 7 bases matching TRBD1. J was trimmed by 2 bases and V by 6 bases; bases with no gene match: 8. CDR1 is LNHDA, CDR2 SQIVND, per germline (reference sequence). This CDR3 is 15 amino acids long. Using reference TRBV19 and TRBJ2-3 for the parts outside the CDR3, the full variable domain is DGGITQSPKYLFRKEGQNVTLSCEQNLNHDAMYWYRQDPGQGLRLIYYSQIVNDFQKGDIAEGYSVSREKKESFPLTVTSAQKNPTAFYLCASSPQGTYTDTQYFGPGTRLTVL.

V usage is TRBV3-1 (or the pseudogene TRBV3-2) and J usage is TRBJ1-2, with D perhaps TRBD1 (5 bases). CDR3 length: 15 amino acids. The germline CDR1 and CDR2 sequences are LGHDT and YNNKEL (reference sequence). V lost 1 base and J lost 4, with 13 bases in between. The CDR3 DNA reads TGTGCCAGCAGCCAAGGATCAGGGCGGGCCTATGGCTACACCTTC. Amino acid sequence: CASSQGSGRAYGYTF.

This clone was seen a single time. The chain combines TRBV5-1 with TRBJ2-2; 10 bases map to TRBD2. This CDR3 has 18 residues. Germline CDR1 reads SGHRS; CDR2 reads YFSETQ. V dropped 1 base and J dropped 4; count of bases not matched to a gene: 10. In nucleotides, the CDR3 is TGCGCCAGCAGCTTGCCCCCTAGCGGGAGTATCCCCACCGGGGAGCTGTTTTTT. Its protein is CASSLPPSGSIPTGELFF. The entire variable domain, with the rest obtained from reference TRBV5-1 and TRBJ2-2, is as follows: KAGVTQTPRYLIKTRGQQVTLSCSPISGHRSVSWYQQTPGQGLQFLFEYFSETQRNKGNFPGRFSGRQFSNSRSEMNVSTLELGDSALYLCASSLPPSGSIPTGELFFGEGSRLTVL.